This TCR beta chain emerged from a study of T cell responses to AZD1222 COVID-19 vaccine. Study overall: Both about-4-week and about-12-week second-dose recipients were combined. Points from the study as a whole: The donor group comprised mostly white British people and more females; the analysis possibly underestimated clonal diversity. Repertoires were obtained solely post-peak T cell response. Spike-spanning, vaccine-associated CD4 TCRs were dominant at 160-218 and 743-854.

Notes on this clone: As yet, its antigen is unknown.

The repertoire was sequenced with immunoSEQ multiplex PCR; TCRdb's copy has only in-frame clones and lacks some. The sample records approximately 150,000 clones, 90% being singletons. The sample here was peripheral blood, taken on day 0 of AZD1222 vaccination. The TCR was taken from an adult in good health.

Written as DNA, the CDR3 is TGTGCCAGCAGCGGATCCATGGGGGCCACCGGGGAGCTGTTTTTT. Protein: CASSGSMGATGELFF. The gene calls are TRBV9 and TRBJ2-2; tentative D call: TRBD1 (6 bases). CDR3 size: 15 residues. Between the trimmed V and J ends, which lost 3 bases and 4 bases, there was a span of 13 bases. Looked up from germline, CDR1 is SGDLS and CDR2 is YYNGEE. Full variable domain (rest looked up from reference TRBV9 and TRBJ2-2): DSGVTQTPKHLITATGQRVTLRCSPRSGDLSVYWYQQSLDQGLQFLIQYYNGEERAKGNILERFSAQQFPDLHSELNLSSLELGDSALYFCASSGSMGATGELFFGEGSRLTVL.